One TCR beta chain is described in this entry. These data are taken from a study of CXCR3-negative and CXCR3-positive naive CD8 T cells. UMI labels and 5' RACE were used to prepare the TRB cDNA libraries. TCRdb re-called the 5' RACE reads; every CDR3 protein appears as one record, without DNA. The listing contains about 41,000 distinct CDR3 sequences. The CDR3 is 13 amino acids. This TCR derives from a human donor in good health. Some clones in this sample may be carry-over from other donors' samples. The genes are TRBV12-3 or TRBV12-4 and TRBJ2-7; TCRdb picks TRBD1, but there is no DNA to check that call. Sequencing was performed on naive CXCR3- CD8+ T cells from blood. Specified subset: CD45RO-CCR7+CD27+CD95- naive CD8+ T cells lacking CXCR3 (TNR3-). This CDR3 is CASSFPGENEQYF.